This T cell receptor beta chain was observed in a study of PD-1 blockade in classical Hodgkin lymphoma. Study outcomes and limitations: The causes of the repertoire differences, possibly disease activity or prior therapy, remain undefined. Individuals who commenced nivolumab within less than 1 year of ASCT were excluded. By cycle point C4D1, TCR diversity had risen significantly in CD4+ cells (but not CD8+ cells).

As for this clone: Antigen: not known.

The assay was immunoSEQ multiplex PCR, and TCRdb's table has in-frame clones only and misses some. This sample has 25,000 to 35,000 clones, with 60% to 75% found just once. Each patient experienced a relapse that followed autologous stem cell transplantation, and brentuximab vedotin exposure varied. Best outcomes ranged across complete response, partial response and progressive disease. Trimming took 0 bases from V and 4 from J, leaving 5 bases between them. The CDR3 contains 13 residues. Germline assignment: CDR1 SGHRS and CDR2 YFSETQ. This sequence originates from a human donor with classical Hodgkin lymphoma. V is TRBV5-1 and J is TRBJ2-1, with unresolved D. Sequencing used peripheral blood mononuclear cells (PBMCs), obtained before the second cycle of nivolumab. This CDR3 reads CASSLGGYNEQFF. As DNA, the CDR3 is TGCGCCAGCAGCTTGGGGGGTTACAATGAGCAGTTCTTC.